Here is one T cell receptor beta chain with its context. Its specific antigen is unknown. Base-call qualities are not available, and no considerably larger clone is one nucleotide away. V is cut back by 3 bases and J by 7 bases, with 8 bases in the junction unmatched. From cysteine to phenylalanine, the CDR3 is 16 amino acids long. Just the 48-base CDR3 DNA is kept, in frame starting at base 1. Taken from the germline V gene, the CDR1 and CDR2 loops are MNHNS and SASEGT. This sample was included in a study of control samples from healthy donors and cancer patients (dated by TCRdb to 2018 to 2021). The method was the immunoSEQ multiplex PCR assay. Not all clones reach the TCRdb copy of this immuneACCESS table, which keeps in-frame sequences only. Checked studies attribute under half of the gap to unresolved V genes and leave the rest unexplained. Counted in this sample were about 31,000 clones; approximately 95% of them appeared once. About 7% of the sample comes from the top ten.

The chain is made from TRBV6-1 and TRBJ1-6; a stretch of 8 junction bases matches TRBD1. The receptor was derived from a man between 60 and 70 years old in good health. Sequenced sample: blood. This receptor carries the CDR3 CASSDTDRGANSPLHF. The DNA is as follows: TGTGCCAGCAGTGACACAGACAGGGGCGCGAATTCACCCCTCCACTTT.